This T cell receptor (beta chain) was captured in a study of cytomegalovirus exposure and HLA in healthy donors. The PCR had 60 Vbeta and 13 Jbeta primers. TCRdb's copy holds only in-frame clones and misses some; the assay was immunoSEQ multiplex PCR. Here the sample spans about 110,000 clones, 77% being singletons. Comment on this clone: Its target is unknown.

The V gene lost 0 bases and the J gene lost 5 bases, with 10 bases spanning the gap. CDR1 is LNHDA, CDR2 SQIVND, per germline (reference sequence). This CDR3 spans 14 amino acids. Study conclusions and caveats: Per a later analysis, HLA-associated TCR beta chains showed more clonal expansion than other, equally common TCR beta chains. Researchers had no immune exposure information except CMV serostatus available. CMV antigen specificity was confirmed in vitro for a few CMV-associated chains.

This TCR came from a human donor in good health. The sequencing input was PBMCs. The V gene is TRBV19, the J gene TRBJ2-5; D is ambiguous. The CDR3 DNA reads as TGTGCCAGTAGTATAGACCCCTCGAGGGAGACCCAGTACTTC. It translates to CASSIDPSRETQYF.